This T cell receptor (beta chain) was recovered during a study of cytomegalovirus exposure and HLA in healthy donors. Study-wide results and limits: A classifier reportedly called cytomegalovirus status with high sensitivity and specificity. Segments of the TCR beta V type were, in most cases, productive about 90% or about 30% of the time in an earlier analysis.

The CDR3 runs 16 residues. Trimming at V came to 5 bases and at J to 0 bases, leaving 10 bases not matched to a gene. Germline CDR1 SGHAT, CDR2 FQNNGV. As for this clone: Its antigen remains unidentified.

PCR was performed using 60 Vbeta and 13 Jbeta primers. Clones were sequenced by immunoSEQ multiplex PCR, and TCRdb holds only the in-frame ones, with some missing. The sample has some 130,000 clones; around 85% are singletons. This rearrangement joins TRBV11-2 to TRBJ2-7; 7 nucleotides match TRBD2. This receptor was obtained from a woman aged 25-40 years in good health and CMV-seropositive. Sample: PBMCs. CDR3 sequence (DNA): TGTGCCAGCAGCCCCGGGACTATTACCCTCTCCTACGAGCAGTACTTC. This translates into CASSPGTITLSYEQYF.